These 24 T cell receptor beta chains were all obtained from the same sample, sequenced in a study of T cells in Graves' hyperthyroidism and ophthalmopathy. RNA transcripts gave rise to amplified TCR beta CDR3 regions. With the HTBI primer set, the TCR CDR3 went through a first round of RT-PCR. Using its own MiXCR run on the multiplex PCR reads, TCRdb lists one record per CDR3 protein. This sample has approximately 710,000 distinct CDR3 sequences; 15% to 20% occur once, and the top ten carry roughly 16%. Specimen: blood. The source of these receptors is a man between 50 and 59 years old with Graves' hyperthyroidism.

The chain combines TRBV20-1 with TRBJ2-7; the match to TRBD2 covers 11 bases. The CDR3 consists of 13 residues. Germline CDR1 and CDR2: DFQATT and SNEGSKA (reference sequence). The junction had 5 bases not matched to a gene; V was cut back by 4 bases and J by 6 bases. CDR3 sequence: CSAIAGGPSEQYF. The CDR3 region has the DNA TGCAGTGCTATAGCGGGAGGGCCCTCCGAGCAGTACTTC.

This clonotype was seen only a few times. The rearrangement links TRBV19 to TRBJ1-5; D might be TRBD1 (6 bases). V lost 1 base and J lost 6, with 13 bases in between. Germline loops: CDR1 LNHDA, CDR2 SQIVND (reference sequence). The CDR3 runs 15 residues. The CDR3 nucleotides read TGTGCCAGTAGTATAGTCCCGGGGGCCAGTCAGCCCCAGCATTTT. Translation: CASSIVPGASQPQHF.

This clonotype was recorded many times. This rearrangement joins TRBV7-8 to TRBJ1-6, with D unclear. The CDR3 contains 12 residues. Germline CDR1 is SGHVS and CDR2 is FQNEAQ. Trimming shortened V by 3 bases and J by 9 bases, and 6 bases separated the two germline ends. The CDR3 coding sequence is TGTGCCAGCAGCTTTGGGTTTTCACCCCTCCACTTT. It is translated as CASSFGFSPLHF.

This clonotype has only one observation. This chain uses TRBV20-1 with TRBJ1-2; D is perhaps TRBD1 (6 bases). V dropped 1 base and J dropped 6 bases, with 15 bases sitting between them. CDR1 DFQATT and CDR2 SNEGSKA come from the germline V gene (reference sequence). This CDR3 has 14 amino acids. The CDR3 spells CSARGGGLRHGYTF. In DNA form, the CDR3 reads TGCAGTGCTAGAGGAGGGGGGCTACGGCATGGCTACACCTTC.

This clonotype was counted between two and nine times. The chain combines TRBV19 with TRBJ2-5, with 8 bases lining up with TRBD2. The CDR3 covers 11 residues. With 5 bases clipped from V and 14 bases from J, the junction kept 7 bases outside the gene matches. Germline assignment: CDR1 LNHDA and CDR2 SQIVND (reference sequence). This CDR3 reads CASSQGLGLYF. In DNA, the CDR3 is TGTGCCAGTAGTCAGGGACTAGGCCTATACTTC. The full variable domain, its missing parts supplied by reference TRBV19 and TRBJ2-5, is DGGITQSPKYLFRKEGQNVTLSCEQNLNHDAMYWYRQDPGQGLRLIYYSQIVNDFQKGDIAEGYSVSREKKESFPLTVTSAQKNPTAFYLCASSQGLGLYFGPGTRLLVL.

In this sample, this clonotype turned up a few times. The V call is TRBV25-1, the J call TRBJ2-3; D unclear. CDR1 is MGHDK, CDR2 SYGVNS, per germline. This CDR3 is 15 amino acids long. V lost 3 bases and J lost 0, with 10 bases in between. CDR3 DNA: TGTGCCAGCAGTGACTTGAATCCTAGCACAGATACGCAGTATTTT. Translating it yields CASSDLNPSTDTQYF.

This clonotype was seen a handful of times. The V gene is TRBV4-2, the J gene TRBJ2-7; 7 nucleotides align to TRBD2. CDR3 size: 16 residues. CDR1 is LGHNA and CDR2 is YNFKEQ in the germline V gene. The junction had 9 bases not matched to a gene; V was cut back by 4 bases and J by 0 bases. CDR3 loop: CASSPSQRGNSYEQYF. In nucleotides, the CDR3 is TGTGCCAGCAGCCCTTCTCAGCGGGGAAACTCCTACGAGCAGTACTTC.

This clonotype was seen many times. The CDR3: CASTSGGAGSNNEQFF. CDR3 DNA sequence: TGTGCCAGCACCTCGGGGGGAGCAGGGTCCAACAATGAGCAGTTCTTC. The chain couples TRBV5-6 to TRBJ2-1; TRBD2 matches at 7 bases. Trimming removed 6 bases from V and 5 bases from J; junction bases left unmatched: 14. The CDR3 has 16 residues. Germline CDR1 reads SGHDT; CDR2 reads YYEEEE.

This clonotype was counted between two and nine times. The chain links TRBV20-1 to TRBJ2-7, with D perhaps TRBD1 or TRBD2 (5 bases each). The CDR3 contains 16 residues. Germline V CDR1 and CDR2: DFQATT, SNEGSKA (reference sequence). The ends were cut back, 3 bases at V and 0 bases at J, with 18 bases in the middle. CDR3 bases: TGCAGTGCTAGCGGGACCCCAGCCAGAAGCTCCTACGAGCAGTACTTC. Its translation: CSASGTPARSSYEQYF.

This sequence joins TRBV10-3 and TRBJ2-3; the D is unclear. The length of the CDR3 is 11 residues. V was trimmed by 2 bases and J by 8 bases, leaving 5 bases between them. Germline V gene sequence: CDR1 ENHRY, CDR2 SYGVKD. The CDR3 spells CAISEGSTQYF. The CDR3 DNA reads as TGTGCCATCAGTGAGGGTAGTACGCAGTATTTT.

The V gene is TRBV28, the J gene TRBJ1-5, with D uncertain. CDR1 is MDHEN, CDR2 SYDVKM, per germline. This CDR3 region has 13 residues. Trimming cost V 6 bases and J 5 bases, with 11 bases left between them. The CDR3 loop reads CASRTGSYQPQHF. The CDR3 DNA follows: TGTGCCAGCAGAACGGGTTCCTATCAGCCCCAGCATTTT.

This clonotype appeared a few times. In DNA, the CDR3 is TGTGCCAGCAGCTTCCCACCCCCCATCAGGGACTCTGAAGCTTTCTTT. Amino acid sequence: CASSFPPPIRDSEAFF. This chain uses TRBV7-2 with TRBJ1-1; D may be TRBD1 (5 bases). V shed 3 bases and J shed 6 bases, with 20 bases lying between them. The CDR3 runs to 16 residues. Germline CDR1 and CDR2: SGHTA and FQGNSA.

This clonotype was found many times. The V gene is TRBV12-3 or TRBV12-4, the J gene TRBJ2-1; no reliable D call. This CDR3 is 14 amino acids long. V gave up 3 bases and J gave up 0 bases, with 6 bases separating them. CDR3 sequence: CASSFIGSYNEQFF. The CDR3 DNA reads TGTGCCAGCAGTTTTATAGGCTCCTACAATGAGCAGTTCTTC.

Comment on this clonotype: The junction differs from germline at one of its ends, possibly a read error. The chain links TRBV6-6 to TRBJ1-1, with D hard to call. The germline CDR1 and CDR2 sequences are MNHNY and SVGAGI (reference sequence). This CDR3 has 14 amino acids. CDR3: CTSSYVGSSTEAFF. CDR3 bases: TGTACCAGCAGTTACGTGGGTAGTTCCACTGAAGCTTTCTTT.

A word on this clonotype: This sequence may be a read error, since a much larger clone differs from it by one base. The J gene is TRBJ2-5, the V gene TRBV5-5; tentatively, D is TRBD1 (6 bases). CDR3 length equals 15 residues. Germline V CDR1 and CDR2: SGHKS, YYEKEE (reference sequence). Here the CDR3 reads CASSLARGTQETEYF. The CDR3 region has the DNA TGTGCCAGCAGCTTGGCCAGGGGAACCCAAGAGACCGAGTACTTC.

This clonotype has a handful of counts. This CDR3 reads CASSSPGIAGGDTQYF. CDR3 coding DNA: TGTGCCAGCAGTTCCCCGGGGATAGCGGGAGGAGATACGCAGTATTTT. The V gene is TRBV28, the J gene TRBJ2-3, with TRBD2 matching over 10 bases. This CDR3 has 16 amino acids. V was pared by 4 bases and J by 5 bases, with 9 bases of the junction left unmatched. The germline CDR1 and CDR2 sequences are MDHEN and SYDVKM.

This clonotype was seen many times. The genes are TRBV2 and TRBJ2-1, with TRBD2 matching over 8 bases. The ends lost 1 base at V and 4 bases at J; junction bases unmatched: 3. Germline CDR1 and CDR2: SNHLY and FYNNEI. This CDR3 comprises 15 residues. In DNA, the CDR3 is TGTGCCAGCAGTGAAGTACTAGCGGAATACAATGAGCAGTTCTTC. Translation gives CASSEVLAEYNEQFF.

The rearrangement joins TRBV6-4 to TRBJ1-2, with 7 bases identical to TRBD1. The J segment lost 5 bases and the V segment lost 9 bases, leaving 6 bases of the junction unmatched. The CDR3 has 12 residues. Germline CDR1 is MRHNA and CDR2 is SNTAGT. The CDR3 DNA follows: TGTGCCAGTTCAGGGGGAGAGTATGGCTACACCTTC. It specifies CASSGGEYGYTF.

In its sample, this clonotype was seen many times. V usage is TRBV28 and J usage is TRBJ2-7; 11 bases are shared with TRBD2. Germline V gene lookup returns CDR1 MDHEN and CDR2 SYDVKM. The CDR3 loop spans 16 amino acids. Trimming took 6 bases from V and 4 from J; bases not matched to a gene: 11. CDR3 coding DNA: TGTGCCAGCAGGGGAGGGACTAGCGGAGCTAATTACGAGCAGTACTTC. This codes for CASRGGTSGANYEQYF.

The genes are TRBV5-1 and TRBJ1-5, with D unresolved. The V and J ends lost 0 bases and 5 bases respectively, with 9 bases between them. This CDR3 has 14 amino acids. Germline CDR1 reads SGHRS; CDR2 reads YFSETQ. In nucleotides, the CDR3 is TGCGCCAGCAGCTTGGGAGAGTCCTATCAGCCCCAGCATTTT. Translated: CASSLGESYQPQHF. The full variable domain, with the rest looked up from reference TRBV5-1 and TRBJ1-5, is KAGVTQTPRYLIKTRGQQVTLSCSPISGHRSVSWYQQTPGQGLQFLFEYFSETQRNKGNFPGRFSGRQFSNSRSEMNVSTLELGDSALYLCASSLGESYQPQHFGDGTRLSIL.

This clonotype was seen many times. The CDR3 DNA sequence: TGTGCCAGCAGCTTAAGGCGACCTTCCGGGACTAGCGACAATGAGCAGTTCTTC. As protein: CASSLRRPSGTSDNEQFF. The chain is built from TRBV7-9 and TRBJ2-1, with 10 bases fitting TRBD2. Looked up from germline, CDR1 is SEHNR and CDR2 is FQNEAQ (reference sequence). Germline trimming cut 2 bases from V and 5 bases from J; bases unmatched to any gene: 12. This CDR3 is built from 18 residues.

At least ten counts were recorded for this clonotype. CDR3 nucleotides: TGTGCCAGCAGTTTGAAGGGGCACTATGGCTACACCTTC. Amino acids: CASSLKGHYGYTF. The chain joins TRBV12-3 or TRBV12-4 to TRBJ1-2; a weak D match, TRBD1 (5 bases). The CDR3 spans 13 residues. V was shortened by 3 bases and J by 3 bases, with 8 bases between the two germline ends.

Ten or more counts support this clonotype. CDR3: CASSPRAGFGTEAFF. In DNA form, the CDR3 reads TGCGCCAGCAGCCCCCGGGCAGGGTTTGGCACTGAAGCTTTCTTT. This chain joins TRBV5-1 and TRBJ1-1; perhaps TRBD1 as D (5 bases). The CDR3 has 15 amino acids. Germline CDR1 reads SGHRS; CDR2 reads YFSETQ. V gave up 4 bases and J gave up 4 bases, with 17 bases separating them.

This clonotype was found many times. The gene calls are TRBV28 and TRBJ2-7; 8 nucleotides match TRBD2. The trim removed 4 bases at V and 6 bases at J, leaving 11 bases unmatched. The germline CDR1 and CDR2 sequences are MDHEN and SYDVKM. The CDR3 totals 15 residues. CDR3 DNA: TGTGCCAGCAGTTCCTTAGCGGGAATCGCGCGCGAGCAGTACTTC. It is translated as CASSSLAGIAREQYF.